This T cell receptor beta chain emerged from a study of cytomegalovirus exposure and HLA in healthy donors. PCR amplification relied on 60 Vbeta primers (plus 13 Jbeta primers). Using immunoSEQ multiplex PCR, the repertoire was profiled, and TCRdb retains in-frame clones only, with some absent. This table holds around 150,000 clones, roughly two thirds found once. Germline V gene data show CDR1 as MNHEY and CDR2 as SVGAGI. The CDR3 is made up of 15 amino acids. V was pared by 0 bases and J by 2 bases, with 8 bases between. Whole-study results and caveats: An analysis that was carried out later associated 16,000 or so TCR beta sequences with HLA alleles at 0.05 false discovery rate. Segments of the TCR beta V type were, in most cases, productive about 87% or about 30% of the time in an earlier analysis.

With respect to this clone: Its antigen is as yet unknown.

The sequencing input was PBMCs. This receptor was identified in a male donor in good health and CMV-seronegative. The J gene is TRBJ2-1, the V gene TRBV6-5; maybe TRBD2 (6 bases). The chain's CDR3 is CASSYSLAAYNEQFF. The CDR3 nucleotides are TGTGCCAGCAGTTACTCACTAGCCGCCTACAATGAGCAGTTCTTC.